The source of this T cell receptor beta chain is a study of blood T cell repertoires in COVID-19. Study-level information: Collection of acute and convalescent COVID-19 samples took place in the United States, Italy and Spain. The analysed material was cDNA or gDNA that came from T cells, B-cell-depleted T cells, or PBMCs.

In the original workflow: Researchers report that nucleated cell counts were estimated from reference gene primer amplification. Profiled with immunoSEQ multiplex PCR; TCRdb holds only in-frame clones, not every one. That table is the source of V, J and clone size, and D and trimming were worked out from the DNA. The data show 90,000 or so clones, 72% seen once. V shed 7 bases, J shed 4 bases, and the junction held 6 bases outside the gene matches. CDR3 length: 15 amino acids. Germline V lookup: CDR1 SNHLY, CDR2 FYNNEI. The sample holds a few counts of this clone. This sequence joins TRBV2 and TRBJ1-4; 10 bases agree with TRBD1. The sequenced sample consisted of peripheral blood. This clonotype was obtained from a woman in her sixties in a cohort sampled during active or convalescent COVID-19. CDR3 residues: CASMWGQGINEKLFF. The CDR3 DNA reads as TGTGCCAGCATGTGGGGACAGGGGATTAATGAAAAACTGTTTTTT.